A selection of T cell receptor beta chains follows, all from one sample in a study of blood T cell repertoires in COVID-19. The protocol was immunoSEQ multiplex PCR, while the TCRdb copy is restricted to in-frame clones and leaves out a portion. Here the sample spans around 140,000 clones, 70% to 90% being singletons. Sequenced input: PBMCs or T cells enriched from blood (not recorded which). Receptors originate from a woman aged 45-65 years with acute COVID-19. The CDR3 runs from the conserved cysteine through the conserved F or W. A D gene is named only where the DNA matches it firmly. Clone size appears in some rows only: once, few, many, or a class for an expanded clone.

v_gene	d_gene	j_gene	abundance	CDR3aa	CDR3nt
TRBV19	TRBD2	TRBJ2-1	NA	CASSLAGVYNEQFF	TGTGCCAGCAGCCTAGCGGGAGTCTACAATGAGCAGTTCTTC
TRBV5-4	TRBD1	TRBJ1-4	few	CASSDAPGQSSEKLFF	TGTGCCAGCAGCGACGCCCCGGGACAGAGTAGTGAAAAACTGTTTTTT
TRBV7-9	NA	TRBJ2-5	NA	CASSYAGETQYF	TGTGCCAGCAGCTATGCGGGGGAGACCCAGTACTTC
TRBV18	NA	TRBJ2-1	NA	CASSLPGLSNYEQFF	TGTGCCAGCTCACTTCCGGGACTCTCGAACTATGAGCAGTTCTTC
TRBV20-1	TRBD2	TRBJ2-3	medium-sized	CSASPQAGTSGRDTQYF	TGCAGTGCTAGTCCCCAAGCCGGGACTAGCGGGAGGGATACGCAGTATTTT
TRBV14	NA	TRBJ2-1	NA	CASSSGWWNEQFF	TGTGCCAGCAGCTCGGGATGGTGGAATGAGCAGTTCTTC
TRBV3-1/TRBV3-2	TRBD2	TRBJ2-3	NA	CASSFNAGGAGDTQYF	TGTGCCAGCAGCTTTAACGCGGGGGGGGCCGGGGATACGCAGTATTTT
TRBV6-1	NA	TRBJ2-7	NA	CASSDRELAYEQYF	TGTGCCAGCAGTGACCGGGAGTTGGCCTACGAGCAGTACTTC
TRBV2	NA	TRBJ1-1	NA	CASSEERTDEAFF	TGTGCCAGCAGTGAAGAAAGGACAGATGAAGCTTTCTTT
TRBV7-3	TRBD2	TRBJ2-1	NA	CASSHNSGSREQFF	TGTGCCAGCAGCCACAACAGCGGGAGTCGCGAGCAGTTCTTC
TRBV2	TRBD1	TRBJ1-6	NA	CASTGQARSGSPLHF	TGTGCCAGCACCGGACAGGCCCGTTCGGGGTCACCCCTCCACTTT
TRBV28	TRBD1	TRBJ2-7	NA	CASSLGGQAYEQYF	TGTGCCAGCAGCCTGGGGGGACAGGCCTACGAGCAGTACTTC
TRBV14	NA	TRBJ2-1	NA	CASSQWRHQMGQFF	TGTGCCAGCAGCCAGTGGAGGCATCAGATGGGGCAGTTCTTC
TRBV7-3	TRBD2	TRBJ2-1	NA	CASSSRTSGSYNEQFF	TGTGCCAGCAGCTCAAGGACTAGCGGCTCCTACAATGAGCAGTTCTTC
TRBV5-1	TRBD1	TRBJ1-1	few	CASTQGGANTEAFF	TGCGCCAGCACCCAGGGGGGAGCGAACACTGAAGCTTTCTTT
TRBV12-5	NA	TRBJ2-7	once	CASGNHRGLGSGEQYF	TGTGCTAGTGGTAACCACCGGGGACTGGGATCAGGCGAGCAGTACTTC
TRBV7-2	NA	TRBJ2-1	NA	CASSLAHGLQEQFF	TGTGCCAGCAGCTTAGCGCATGGTCTCCAGGAGCAGTTCTTC
TRBV9	TRBD1	TRBJ1-6	NA	CASSPQRGQNSPLHF	TGTGCCAGCAGCCCACAGAGGGGGCAGAATTCACCCCTCCACTTT
TRBV7-2	NA	TRBJ1-1	NA	CASSRDRFEAFF	TGTGCCAGCAGCCGAGACAGATTTGAAGCTTTCTTT
TRBV7-3	NA	TRBJ2-1	NA	CASSLSPGVSYNEQFF	TGTGCCAGCAGCTTATCACCGGGAGTGTCCTACAATGAGCAGTTCTTC
TRBV27	NA	TRBJ1-2	NA	CASRMTGSPTLSGYTF	TGTGCCAGCAGGATGACAGGCTCTCCTACCTTGAGCGGCTACACCTTC
TRBV5-1	NA	TRBJ2-7	NA	CASSLASGPYEQYF	TGCGCCAGCAGCTTGGCCAGCGGTCCCTACGAGCAGTACTTC
TRBV5-1	TRBD1	TRBJ1-6	few	CASSLVQGAGSPLHF	TGCGCCAGCAGCTTGGTACAGGGGGCCGGTTCACCCCTCCACTTT
TRBV6-5	NA	TRBJ2-7	few	CASSRTGGDEQYF	TGTGCCAGCAGTCGGACCGGGGGTGACGAGCAGTACTTC
TRBV6-5	NA	TRBJ1-1	few	CASGPGGVWNTEAFF	TGTGCCAGCGGGCCCGGAGGAGTTTGGAACACTGAAGCTTTCTTT
TRBV12-5	TRBD1	TRBJ2-7	NA	CASGLVLWDRGTSYEQYF	TGTGCTAGTGGTTTGGTATTGTGGGACAGGGGGACCTCCTACGAGCAGTACTTC
TRBV7-2	NA	TRBJ1-4	NA	CASSSRTATNEKLFF	TGTGCCAGCAGCTCCCGGACAGCAACTAATGAAAAACTGTTTTTT
TRBV2	NA	TRBJ2-7	few	CASRPYPRVEQYF	TGTGCCAGCAGACCATATCCCCGAGTCGAGCAGTACTTC
TRBV5-1	NA	TRBJ1-1	NA	CASRPGGMNTEAFF	TGCGCCAGCAGACCTGGGGGGATGAACACTGAAGCTTTCTTT
TRBV7-6	TRBD1	TRBJ2-7	few	CASSFGTGGMYEQYF	TGTGCCAGCAGCTTTGGGACAGGGGGCATGTACGAGCAGTACTTC
TRBV11-2	TRBD1	TRBJ1-1	NA	CASSDHRGLGTEAFF	TGTGCCAGCAGCGACCACAGGGGGCTTGGCACTGAAGCTTTCTTT
TRBV19	TRBD1	TRBJ2-1	NA	CASSPRTGPYNEQFF	TGTGCCAGTAGTCCCCGGACAGGGCCGTACAATGAGCAGTTCTTC
TRBV19	NA	TRBJ2-2	NA	CASSISGFRTGELFF	TGTGCCAGTAGTATCTCCGGGTTTAGGACCGGGGAGCTGTTTTTT
TRBV7-2	NA	TRBJ1-5	few	CASSLVTGGLTQPQHF	TGTGCCAGCAGCTTAGTCACGGGGGGCCTCACCCAGCCCCAGCATTTT
TRBV2	TRBD1	TRBJ1-3	NA	CASRVWTGAGNTIYF	TGTGCCAGCAGAGTTTGGACAGGGGCTGGAAACACCATATATTTT
TRBV28	TRBD1	TRBJ1-6	few	CASSLGQDVSPLHF	TGTGCCAGCAGTTTGGGACAGGACGTCTCACCCCTCCACTTT
TRBV19	TRBD1	TRBJ1-5	NA	CASSSQGQGLNQPQHF	TGTGCCAGTAGTTCCCAAGGACAGGGCCTCAATCAGCCCCAGCATTTT
TRBV7-2	TRBD2	TRBJ2-7	NA	CASSFSLAGVYEQYF	TGTGCCAGCAGCTTCTCTCTAGCGGGAGTGTACGAGCAGTACTTC
TRBV18	TRBD1	TRBJ2-7	NA	CASSPRDRGPEQYF	TGTGCCAGCTCACCGAGGGACAGGGGCCCCGAGCAGTACTTC
TRBV19	NA	TRBJ1-1	once	CASSININTEAFF	TGTGCCAGTAGTATTAACATAAACACTGAAGCTTTCTTT
TRBV11-2	TRBD2	TRBJ2-7	NA	CASSFGTSGLAYEQYF	TGTGCCAGCAGCTTTGGGACTAGCGGTTTGGCCTACGAGCAGTACTTC
TRBV12-3/TRBV12-4	TRBD1	TRBJ1-2	NA	CASRTGGPGGYTF	TGTGCCAGCAGGACAGGGGGGCCGGGTGGCTACACCTTC
TRBV29-1	NA	TRBJ1-5	NA	CSARQANNQPQHF	TGCAGCGCCAGACAGGCGAACAATCAGCCCCAGCATTTT
TRBV10-2	NA	TRBJ1-3	NA	CATARIEGGNTIYF	TGCGCCACCGCAAGGATTGAGGGTGGGAACACCATATATTTT
TRBV27	NA	TRBJ1-1	NA	CASSFGPGAEAFF	TGTGCCAGCAGTTTTGGGCCCGGGGCTGAAGCTTTCTTT
TRBV27	NA	TRBJ2-5	once	CASSPKLGRPPETQYF	TGTGCCAGCAGTCCTAAACTGGGCCGTCCCCCCGAGACCCAGTACTTC
TRBV12-3/TRBV12-4	TRBD1	TRBJ1-4	NA	CASSSQGGEKLFF	TGTGCCAGCAGTTCACAGGGGGGAGAAAAACTGTTTTTT
TRBV3-1/TRBV3-2	NA	TRBJ2-1	NA	CASGGDWNEQFF	TGTGCCAGTGGAGGGGATTGGAATGAGCAGTTCTTC
TRBV27	TRBD2	TRBJ2-1	NA	CASSRPGTSGYNEQFF	TGTGCCAGCAGTCGCCCCGGGACTAGCGGATACAATGAGCAGTTCTTC
TRBV19	NA	TRBJ2-1	NA	CASSVTGRYNEQFF	TGTGCCAGTAGTGTAACAGGAAGGTACAATGAGCAGTTCTTC
TRBV6-5	NA	TRBJ1-2	few	CASRSGAIDYGYTF	TGTGCCAGCAGGTCGGGAGCCATAGACTATGGCTACACCTTC
TRBV29-1	TRBD1	TRBJ1-5	NA	CSVSTTGDVQHF	TGCAGCGTCTCCACGACAGGGGATGTCCAGCATTTT
TRBV9	TRBD1	TRBJ2-2	few	CASSVSSALVTGRSGELFF	TGTGCCAGCAGCGTATCCTCTGCGTTAGTGACAGGGCGGTCCGGGGAGCTGTTTTTT
TRBV29-1	NA	TRBJ2-2	NA	CSVARTGELFF	TGCAGCGTTGCCCGCACCGGGGAGCTGTTTTTT
TRBV7-8	TRBD1	TRBJ1-6	NA	CASSAGTGDNSPLHF	TGTGCCAGCAGCGCAGGGACAGGCGATAATTCACCCCTCCACTTT